This TCR beta chain stems from a study of early T cells in non-severe SARS-CoV-2 infection. This clonotype was seen a handful of times. Attachment of unique molecular identifiers was made to individual cDNA molecules. MiXCR, run by TCRdb on the 5' RACE reads, gives a single entry per CDR3 protein. The sample includes about 64,000 distinct CDR3 sequences, about 17% of them seen just once. The ends were cut back, 0 bases at V and 2 bases at J, with 6 bases in the middle. The CDR3 consists of 13 residues. Germline V gene sequence: CDR1 DFQATT, CDR2 SNEGSKA (reference sequence). This specimen was whole blood, taken at baseline. This clonotype was obtained from an adult who was a healthcare worker with PCR-confirmed SARS-CoV-2 infection or an uninfected control (not recorded which). This chain links TRBV20-1 with TRBJ2-3, with unresolved D. The CDR3 nucleotides are TGCAGTGCTAGAGATTCAGCCACAGATACGCAGTATTTT. As protein: CSARDSATDTQYF.